The present T cell receptor (beta chain) was sequenced within a study of long-term antiretroviral therapy in people with HIV. Notes on this clone: Its target is unknown.

Study conclusions and caveats: Although diversity increased after ART, it remained lower than in transplant donor controls. Pre-ART expanded clones dominated the repertoire at every time point.

Runs used v3.0 of the immunoSEQ assay and were done at survey level. Profiling relied on immunoSEQ multiplex PCR, and the TCRdb table lists in-frame clones only, not all of them. The repertoire holds fewer than 20,000 clones, with roughly 94% as singletons. V was pared by 6 bases and J by 5 bases, with 14 bases between. Germline assignment: CDR1 MDHEN and CDR2 SYDVKM. This CDR3 has 14 residues. Sequenced material: unsorted PBMCs, taken nearly 6.5 years after starting antiretroviral therapy. The chain joins TRBV28 to TRBJ1-5; D not certain. This clonotype was obtained from a woman between 45 and 60 years old with HIV. The CDR3 protein is CASSPTPGYQPQHF. In DNA, the CDR3 is TGTGCCAGCAGCCCGACCCCGGGGTATCAGCCCCAGCATTTT.